These 27 T cell receptor beta chains share one sample of origin, sequenced in a study of cytomegalovirus exposure and HLA in healthy donors. 60 Vbeta and 13 Jbeta primers were used in PCR. TCRdb's table, derived via immunoSEQ multiplex PCR, lists solely in-frame clones and lacks some. The sample has roughly 110,000 clones; 82% are singletons. Input material: PBMCs. Receptors originate from a man aged 25-45 years in good health and CMV-seropositive.

The chain recombines TRBV30 with TRBJ1-3, with D perhaps matching TRBD1 (5 bases). Germline CDR1 GTSNPN, CDR2 SVGIG (reference sequence). V lost 5 bases and J 4 bases, leaving 9 bases between the germline ends. This CDR3 comprises 12 residues. This CDR3 reads CAWGTTGNTIYF. The CDR3, as DNA: TGTGCCTGGGGGACTACGGGAAACACCATATATTTT.

The chain combines TRBV20-1 with TRBJ1-2; 7 bases are shared with TRBD1. CDR1 and CDR2 from the germline V gene are DFQATT and SNEGSKA (reference sequence). J gave up 8 bases and V 3 bases, and 3 bases lay outside the gene matches. The CDR3 is 11 residues long. As DNA, the CDR3 is TGCAGTGCTAGTAGGACAGGCGGCTACACCTTC. It encodes CSASRTGGYTF.

J is TRBJ1-5 and V is TRBV6-1; D is uncertain. Per germline, CDR1 MNHNS and CDR2 SASEGT. V lost 3 bases, J lost 5 bases, and 8 bases lay in between. The CDR3 has 13 amino acids. The CDR3 region has the DNA TGTGCCAGCAGTGACTCGAGGTATCAGCCCCAGCATTTT. Translation gives CASSDSRYQPQHF.

The chain joins TRBV5-4 to TRBJ2-5; D gene ambiguous. Germline V gives CDR1 SGHNT, CDR2 YYREEE (reference sequence). CDR3 length: 13 residues. V lost 4 bases and J lost 4, with 11 bases in between. The CDR3 sequence is CASSREFIETQYF. CDR3 nucleotides: TGTGCCAGCAGCCGAGAGTTTATAGAGACCCAGTACTTC.

This clone came up once. The chain links TRBV5-1 to TRBJ2-2; 13 bases agree with TRBD2. Germline loops: CDR1 SGHRS, CDR2 YFSETQ. With 4 bases clipped from V and 2 bases from J, the junction kept 11 bases outside the gene matches. This CDR3 has 19 residues. The CDR3 here is CASSRGKTSGGTNTGELFF. CDR3 in DNA: TGCGCCAGCAGCCGGGGAAAGACTAGCGGGGGGACAAACACCGGGGAGCTGTTTTTT. Filled out from reference TRBV5-1 and TRBJ2-2, the complete variable domain reads KAGVTQTPRYLIKTRGQQVTLSCSPISGHRSVSWYQQTPGQGLQFLFEYFSETQRNKGNFPGRFSGRQFSNSRSEMNVSTLELGDSALYLCASSRGKTSGGTNTGELFFGEGSRLTVL.

The chain links TRBV6-6 to TRBJ2-5; D gene uncertain. Germline CDR1 reads MNHNY; CDR2 reads SVGAGI (reference sequence). The V gene lost 8 bases and the J gene lost 4 bases, with 20 bases spanning the gap. The CDR3 has 15 residues. The CDR3 nucleotides are TGTGCCAGCGGCCATACTCTGGGTAGGAGAGAGACCCAGTACTTC. Its protein product is CASGHTLGRRETQYF.

Only one count was recorded for this clone. This chain links TRBV19 with TRBJ1-2, with TRBD1 as a possible D gene (5 bases). The CDR3 runs 15 residues. Trimming stripped 4 bases from V and 4 bases from J, with 16 bases between. CDR1 and CDR2 (germline): LNHDA, SQIVND (reference sequence). The CDR3 coding sequence is TGTGCCAGTAGTAGAGTACAGGCGGCTGGCTATGGCTACACCTTC. Its translation is CASSRVQAAGYGYTF.

This clone was recorded only once. The chain recombines TRBV7-9 with TRBJ2-7; weak D call: TRBD1 (6 bases). Trimming shortened V by 1 base and J by 2 bases, and 12 bases separated the two germline ends. Germline values: CDR1 SEHNR, CDR2 FQNEAQ (reference sequence). This CDR3 is built from 15 residues. The CDR3 region has the DNA TGTGCCAGCAGCTTAGAGAGCCGGACAGCCTACGAGCAGTACTTC. This sequence encodes CASSLESRTAYEQYF.

The chain joins TRBV15 to TRBJ2-3; 8 bases align to TRBD2. The CDR3 totals 17 residues. J was trimmed by 2 bases and V by 1 base; bases with no gene match: 8. Germline V gene sequence: CDR1 LNHNV, CDR2 YYDKDF (reference sequence). CDR3 bases: TGTGCCACCAGCAGAGTTGGACTAGCTGGCGTCACAGATACGCAGTATTTT. It yields the protein CATSRVGLAGVTDTQYF.

This clone has at least ten counts. The DNA for the CDR3 is TGTGCCAGCAGCCCGACGCCGGGACAGGGTCGCTACACCTTC. Its protein product is CASSPTPGQGRYTF. This chain uses TRBV11-3 with TRBJ1-2; 9 bases fit TRBD1. Germline lookup yields CDR1 SGHNT and CDR2 YENEEA. The CDR3 covers 14 residues. With V trimmed by 5 bases and J by 9 bases, 10 bases remained unmatched.

The chain recombines TRBV14 with TRBJ2-7; D may be TRBD2 (6 bases). The CDR3 runs to 15 residues. V gave up 1 base and J gave up 3 bases, with 13 bases separating them. From germline, CDR1 is SGHDN and CDR2 FVKESK. CDR3 region: CASSQVGGIVYEQYF. DNA for the CDR3: TGTGCCAGCAGCCAAGTCGGGGGAATAGTCTACGAGCAGTACTTC.

CDR3: CASSYFREGRLGYTF. The CDR3 region has the DNA TGTGCCAGCAGTTACTTTAGGGAGGGTAGACTTGGCTACACCTTC. The rearrangement joins TRBV6-5 to TRBJ1-2; D unclear. This CDR3 contains 15 residues. The germline gives CDR1 MNHEY, CDR2 SVGAGI. The V end was cut by 1 base, the J end by 7 bases, with 16 bases between.

This clone has just a few counts. The chain has TRBV9 and TRBJ2-7; 10 positions match TRBD2. V lost 4 bases and J lost 0; bases outside the gene matches: 7. The CDR3 consists of 16 residues. The germline V gene has CDR1 SGDLS and CDR2 YYNGEE. CDR3 DNA sequence: TGTGCCAGCAGCCCTCATAGCGGGGGGAGCTCCTACGAGCAGTACTTC. Translating gives CASSPHSGGSSYEQYF.

V usage is TRBV19 and J usage is TRBJ2-5; the match to TRBD1 covers 8 bases. The germline V gene encodes CDR1 LNHDA and CDR2 SQIVND (reference sequence). V lost 5 bases and J lost 4; bases outside the gene matches: 9. The CDR3 covers 15 residues. CDR3 sequence (DNA): TGTGCCAGTAGTGAACGACAGGGGTATGGAGAGACCCAGTACTTC. The encoded protein is CASSERQGYGETQYF.

J is TRBJ2-2 and V is TRBV6-5; D possibly corresponds to TRBD2 (7 bases). Germline-derived CDR1 and CDR2 are MNHEY and SVGAGI. V dropped 10 bases and J dropped 4 bases, with 13 bases sitting between them. The CDR3 sequence is 13 residues long. The CDR3: CATEGGITGELFF. Here the CDR3 DNA reads TGTGCCACCGAGGGGGGGATCACCGGGGAGCTGTTTTTT.

The chain links TRBV9 to TRBJ2-7; no clear D gene. The V end was cut by 3 bases, the J end by 4 bases, with 11 bases between. This CDR3 region has 13 residues. Germline-derived CDR1 and CDR2 are SGDLS and YYNGEE. The CDR3, as DNA: TGTGCCAGCAGCGCGACTGAAGGTTACGAGCAGTACTTC. Amino acid sequence: CASSATEGYEQYF.

This chain uses TRBV6-5 with TRBJ1-6; 8 nucleotides align to TRBD1. The V segment lost 6 bases and the J segment 7 bases; nucleotides outside the gene matches: 5. The CDR3 is 14 amino acids. From germline, CDR1 is MNHEY and CDR2 SVGAGI. This CDR3 reads CASSRTGTNSPLHF. The CDR3 DNA sequence: TGTGCCAGCAGCAGGACAGGGACAAATTCACCCCTCCACTTT.

The rearrangement links TRBV14 to TRBJ2-5; D gene unclear. V dropped 4 bases and J dropped 5 bases, with 14 bases sitting between them. Germline assignment: CDR1 SGHDN and CDR2 FVKESK. CDR3 length: 14 residues. CDR3 nucleotide sequence: TGTGCCAGCAGCCGACGACGGAGTCGGGAGACCCAGTACTTC. It yields the protein CASSRRRSRETQYF.

The V and J genes are TRBV7-2 and TRBJ1-3; D perhaps matches TRBD1 (5 bases). The V gene's germline CDR1 is SGHTA and CDR2 FQGNSA. This CDR3 contains 15 residues. Trimming took off 5 bases at V and 0 bases at J, with 11 bases between the two ends. CDR3 in amino acids: CASSPYRTSGNTIYF. In DNA, the CDR3 is TGTGCCAGCAGCCCCTACAGGACCTCTGGAAACACCATATATTTT.

The gene calls are TRBV4-1 and TRBJ1-1; D might be TRBD1 (5 bases). Per the germline V gene, CDR1 is MGHRA and CDR2 is YSYEKL. Trimming took off 0 bases at V and 11 bases at J, with 22 bases between the two ends. The CDR3 consists of 16 residues. CDR3 amino acids: CASSQDSSQGSPGAFF. CDR3 coding DNA: TGCGCCAGCAGCCAAGATTCTTCGCAGGGCTCCCCCGGGGCTTTCTTT.

The rearrangement uses TRBV12-5 and TRBJ1-3; the match to TRBD1 covers 8 bases. J gave up 3 bases and V 0 bases, and 4 bases lay outside the gene matches. The length of the CDR3 is 16 residues. Germline V CDR1 and CDR2: LGHNT, FRNRAP. This CDR3 reads CASGLVRQGIGNTIYF. CDR3 nucleotides: TGTGCTAGTGGTTTGGTACGACAGGGGATTGGAAACACCATATATTTT.

The chain links TRBV15 to TRBJ2-6, with D possibly TRBD2 on 5 matching bases. This CDR3 is 14 amino acids long. Germline V gives CDR1 LNHNV, CDR2 YYDKDF (reference sequence). Trimming removed 1 base at V and 13 bases at J, with 14 bases between. This CDR3 is CATSRGGEPRVLTF. CDR3 sequence (DNA): TGTGCCACCAGCAGAGGGGGAGAACCCAGGGTCCTGACTTTC.

This chain joins TRBV5-4 and TRBJ2-7; TRBD1 matches at 9 bases. There are 17 residues in the CDR3. CDR1 is SGHNT, CDR2 YYREEE, per germline (reference sequence). Trimming at V came to 4 bases and at J to 0 bases, leaving 11 bases not matched to a gene. CDR3 amino acids: CASSPAPGTGSSYEQYF. CDR3 in DNA: TGTGCCAGCAGCCCCGCCCCCGGGACAGGGAGCTCCTACGAGCAGTACTTC.

The chain combines TRBV6-4 with TRBJ2-7; D might be TRBD1 (5 bases). Deletions cut 2 bases from V and 0 bases from J, with 5 bases between. CDR1 and CDR2 (germline): MRHNA, SNTAGT. The CDR3 consists of 13 residues. The CDR3 DNA is TGTGCCAGCAGTGACCAGGGCTCCTACGAGCAGTACTTC. Translation: CASSDQGSYEQYF.

J is TRBJ1-2 and V is TRBV27; 7 bases are a match to TRBD1. The germline V gene encodes CDR1 MNHEY and CDR2 SMNVEV (reference sequence). CDR3 size: 13 residues. After removal of 0 bases from V and 8 bases from J, the junction contained 3 bases not matched to a gene. DNA for the CDR3: TGTGCCAGCAGTTTATCGACAGGGCGAGGCTACACCTTC. Translating it yields CASSLSTGRGYTF.

The chain uses TRBV5-1 and TRBJ1-1; no clear D gene. V was pared by 3 bases and J by 0 bases, with 6 bases between. CDR1 and CDR2 (germline): SGHRS, YFSETQ. The CDR3 runs 13 residues. CDR3 nucleotide sequence: TGCGCCAGCAGCTGGAGTCTGAACACTGAAGCTTTCTTT. It encodes CASSWSLNTEAFF.

Only one count was recorded for this clone. The genes are TRBV7-2 and TRBJ1-2, with TRBD1 matching 8 bases. Germline CDR1 SGHTA, CDR2 FQGNSA. Trimming removed 1 base from V and 5 bases from J; junction bases left unmatched: 9. This CDR3 is built from 16 residues. The CDR3 region has the DNA TGTGCCAGCAGCTTAGAACCAGGGGGCCCTGGGTATGGCTACACCTTC. Translating gives CASSLEPGGPGYGYTF.